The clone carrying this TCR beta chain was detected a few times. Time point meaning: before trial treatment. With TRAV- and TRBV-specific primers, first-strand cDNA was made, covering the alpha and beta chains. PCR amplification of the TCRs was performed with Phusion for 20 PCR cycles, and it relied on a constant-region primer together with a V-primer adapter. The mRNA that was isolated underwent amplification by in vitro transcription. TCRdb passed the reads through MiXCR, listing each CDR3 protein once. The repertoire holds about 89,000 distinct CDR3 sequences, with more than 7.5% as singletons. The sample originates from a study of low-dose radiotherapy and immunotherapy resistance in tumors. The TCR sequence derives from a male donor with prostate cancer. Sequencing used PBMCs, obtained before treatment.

CDR3 region: CSARNPRRAGNEQFF. The CDR3, as DNA: TGCAGTGCTAGGAATCCGCGGCGCGCGGGCAATGAGCAGTTCTTC. J is TRBJ2-1 and V is TRBV20-1; weak D call: TRBD2 (5 bases). With 3 bases removed from V and 6 bases from J, the gap between germline ends came to 18 bases. This CDR3 contains 15 residues. Germline lookup yields CDR1 DFQATT and CDR2 SNEGSKA (reference sequence).